This T cell receptor beta chain comes out of a study of blood T cell repertoires in COVID-19. Study-level background: In each case, the material was cDNA or gDNA derived from T cells, B-cell-depleted T cells, or PBMCs.

This clone has ten or more counts. Other nucleotide sequences in the sample specify the same CDR3. Method: immunoSEQ multiplex PCR; TCRdb's copy keeps in-frame clones and lacks some. The sample holds 84,000 or so clones, 81% seen once. This receptor was identified in a human donor in a cohort sampled during active COVID-19. Sequenced: peripheral blood.

CDR3 sequence: CASSLQGGTEAFF. In nucleotides, the CDR3 is TGTGCCAGCAGCTTACAGGGTGGCACTGAAGCTTTCTTT. This chain joins TRBV7-9 and TRBJ1-1; possibly TRBD1 for D (5 bases). The germline gives CDR1 SEHNR, CDR2 FQNEAQ (reference sequence). With 2 bases removed from V and 4 bases from J, the gap between germline ends came to 8 bases. CDR3 length equals 13 residues.